The TCR beta chain described here comes from a study of vaccination and CD4 T cells after COVID-19 (dated by TCRdb to the early 2020s). Concerning the study at large: Every convalescent patient had a positive nasal swab PCR test for SARS-CoV-2, with mild disease in roughly 10 patients and severe disease in one. Six males and four females were included in the convalescent cohort, with two Hispanic individuals, seven Caucasians, two Asians and one multiracial person represented. Each participant got two doses of either the Pfizer-BioNTech BNT162b2 vaccine (n=8) or the Moderna mRNA-1273 vaccine (n=2). Post-COVID blood samples from convalescent patients were collected a median of about 110 days after diagnosis, with a range of roughly 35 to 161 days. The time from the second vaccine dose to post-vaccine blood sampling had a median of roughly 77 days and ranged from about 14 to 250 days. For three convalescent patients, samples were collected at an early post-vaccination timepoint (day 14) as well as at a late post-vaccination timepoint (days 161 to 241). Overlapping spike peptide pools from SARS-CoV-2 and from the common cold coronaviruses HCoV-NL63, HCoV-OC43 and HCoV-229E were used as culture stimuli. Control cultures received a CEFX viral epitope pool as the positive control, an HIV-1 Nef peptide pool as the negative control, or no peptide. The spike-specific CD4+ TCR repertoire was compared before and after mRNA vaccination in 10 to 11 COVID-19 convalescent patients and a few infection-naive healthy vaccine recipients. Here is what the overall study found, with its caveats: Among the post-vaccine SARS-CoV-2-reactive clones in convalescent patients, a median around 85% showed up only after vaccination, which suggests vaccine-specific priming. Relatively few convalescent patients were included in the study, and early timepoints after natural infection were not analyzed. The median count of SARS-CoV-2-reactive clonotypes went up from around 21 after infection to a few dozen after vaccination, although the change was not significant. Of the vaccine-specific clones found in convalescent patients, nearly all (304 of 307) were mono-reactive for SARS-CoV-2 spike instead of being cross-reactive with common cold coronaviruses.

Including the terminal cysteine and phenylalanine, the CDR3 comprises 19 residues. Only the CDR3 portion is preserved as DNA: 57 bases, with reading frame beginning at the first base. Germline trimming amounts to 5 bases on V and 5 bases on J, with 19 as the count of junction bases outside the gene matches. CDR1 and CDR2 (SGHVS, FQNEAQ) derive from the germline V gene. Note on this clonotype: No cognate antigen has been identified for it. Base qualities are missing; no much larger clone stands one base away.

The time point label here, explained by the study, means: late sampling 161 to 241 days after vaccination in three convalescent patients. This specimen's treatment or condition label, per the study, means: approximately 9-day PBMC culture with coronavirus spike peptide pools or control peptides (ViraFEST assay). The ViraFEST assay was used in the study, in which antigen-specific T cells were expanded with peptide pools and expanded clonotypes were subsequently identified by TCR sequencing. The convalescent patients' positive SARS-CoV-2 PCR tests were from March to December 2020, which was before the Alpha, Beta and Delta variants emerged in the United States. Each well held two million PBMCs cultured with approximately 10 ug/ml peptide pools in IMDM containing around 5% human AB serum and approximately 10 IU/ml IL-2. Half of the culture medium was replaced with fresh IL-2-containing medium on days 3 and 7. CD4+ T cells were isolated after roughly eleven days of culture through negative selection using the EasySep CD4+ T cell isolation kit. Ficoll-Paque Plus gradient centrifugation was used to isolate PBMCs from whole blood, and the isolated PBMCs were then either used fresh or cryopreserved at -140C. Each culture condition was generally run in triplicate wells.

To prepare the library, PCR was applied. DNA from cultured CD4+ T cells underwent TCR sequencing with the Oncomine TCR Beta short-read assay at the Johns Hopkins FTIC core. The QIAamp micro DNA kit was used to extract genomic DNA from the cultured CD4+ T cells. Oncomine TCR Beta libraries from cultured CD4+ T cells were pooled using unique dual indexes and sequenced on an Illumina iSeq 100. As for the authors' bioinformatics: Non-productive sequences were filtered out, and CDR3s that did not start with C, did not end with F or W, or were shorter than 7 amino acids were discarded. The MANAFEST web application was used to identify antigen-specific clonotypes by comparing peptide-stimulated wells against reference wells and other culture wells. An FDR below 0.05, an odds ratio above 5, and a productive frequency above 0.1% in at least two of three replicate wells were required for clones to be considered positive. Cross-reactive clonotypes were defined as significantly expanded in both SARS-CoV-2 spike wells and at least one common cold coronavirus spike condition. CDR3 homology was assessed with Levenshtein distances (stringdist) and unrooted phylogenetic trees (ape) in R version 3.6.1. TCRdb reanalyzed the raw reads on its own, using fastp at Q25 for trimming and MiXCR for clone calling, and kept in-frame beta chains. Each entry is one CDR3 protein sequence, shown with its most common DNA and genes. These V and J calls rely on TCRdb rather than the paper's analysis. The sample contains more than 20,000 distinct CDR3 sequences, roughly 50% of them found a single time. About 13% of the sample rests with the top ten.

This material consisted of CD4+ T cells from blood, cultured in vitro, taken about 7 months after SARS-CoV-2 vaccination. This sequence originates from a human donor who had recovered from COVID-19. The rearranged segments are TRBV7-8 and TRBJ2-1, with 9 central nucleotides matching TRBD1. The CDR3: CASSTREGTGGFGDNEQFF. In nucleotide form, the sequence is TGTGCCAGCAGCACCAGGGAGGGCACAGGGGGCTTTGGGGACAATGAGCAGTTCTTC. With the rest looked up from the reference TRBV7-8 and TRBJ2-1 genes rather than sequenced, the full variable domain is GAGVSQSPRYKVAKRGQDVALRCDPISGHVSLFWYQQALGQGPEFLTYFQNEAQLDKSGLPSDRFFAERPEGSVSTLKIQRTQQEDSAVYLCASSTREGTGGFGDNEQFFGPGTRLTVL.